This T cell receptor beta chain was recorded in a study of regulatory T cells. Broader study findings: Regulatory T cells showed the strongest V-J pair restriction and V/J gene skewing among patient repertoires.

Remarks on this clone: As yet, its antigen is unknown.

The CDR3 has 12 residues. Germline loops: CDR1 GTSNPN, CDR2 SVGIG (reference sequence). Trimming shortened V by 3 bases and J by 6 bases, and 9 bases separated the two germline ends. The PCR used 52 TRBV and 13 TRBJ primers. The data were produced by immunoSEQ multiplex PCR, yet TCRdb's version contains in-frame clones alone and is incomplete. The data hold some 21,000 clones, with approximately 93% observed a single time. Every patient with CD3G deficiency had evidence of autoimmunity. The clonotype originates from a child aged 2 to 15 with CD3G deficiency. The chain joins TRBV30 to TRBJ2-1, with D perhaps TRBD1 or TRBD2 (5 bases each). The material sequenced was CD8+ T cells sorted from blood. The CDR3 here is CAWSLGANEQFF. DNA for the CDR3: TGTGCCTGGAGCCTCGGGGCCAATGAGCAGTTCTTC.